The sequence of this T cell receptor beta chain was determined in a study of blood T cell repertoires in COVID-19. This clone was picked up one time. Sequencing was performed with immunoSEQ multiplex PCR; in TCRdb, only in-frame clones are kept and a portion is missing. This sample has about 200,000 clones, with over 75% found just once. This CDR3 comprises 16 residues. The germline CDR1 and CDR2 sequences are SGHRS and YFSETQ. V lost 0 bases to trimming and J lost 4 bases; unmatched junction nucleotides: 4. The chain recombines TRBV5-1 with TRBJ2-2; 9 bases are a match to TRBD1. The specimen sequenced was peripheral blood. This TCR derives from a man aged 50 or older with acute or convalescent COVID-19. The CDR3 DNA is TGCGCCAGCAGCTTGGCCGAGACAGGGGGCACCGGGGAGCTGTTTTTT. Amino acid sequence: CASSLAETGGTGELFF.